This T cell receptor (beta chain) emerged from a study of CD8+ T cells in alopecia areata. As for this clone: Its matching antigen is unknown.

The CDR3 has 14 residues. V lost 6 bases and J lost 4; bases outside the gene matches: 3. Germline loops: CDR1 SNHLY, CDR2 FYNNEI. Findings and caveats of the study: Higher clonality than in normal scalp was seen in lesional scalp, especially alopecia totalis/universalis.

Documented treatment: oral pan-JAK inhibitor, 5-10 mg twice daily. Sequencing used cDNA as its template, made by extracting RNA and reverse transcribing it. The assay was immunoSEQ multiplex PCR, and TCRdb's table has in-frame clones only and misses some. The sample has approximately 200,000 clones, more than 55% seen once. The genes are TRBV2 and TRBJ2-1; TRBD2 aligns across 10 bases. The source material was CD4+ T cells sorted from blood, sampled at week 4, from a patient treated with tofacitinib. The TCR comes from a human donor with alopecia areata. CDR3 sequence (DNA): TGTGCCAGCAGGGGGACTAGCGCTTACAATGAGCAGTTCTTC. Translating gives CASRGTSAYNEQFF.